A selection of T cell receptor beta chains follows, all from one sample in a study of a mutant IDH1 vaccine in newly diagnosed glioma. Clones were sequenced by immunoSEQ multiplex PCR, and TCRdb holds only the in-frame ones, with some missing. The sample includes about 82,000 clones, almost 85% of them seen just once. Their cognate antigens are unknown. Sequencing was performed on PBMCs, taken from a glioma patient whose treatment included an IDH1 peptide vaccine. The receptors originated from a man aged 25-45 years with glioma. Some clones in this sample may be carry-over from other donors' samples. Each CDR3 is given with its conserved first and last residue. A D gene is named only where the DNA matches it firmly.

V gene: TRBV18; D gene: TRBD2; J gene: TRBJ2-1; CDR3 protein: CASSPSKGREREQFF; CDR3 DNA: TGTGCCAGCTCACCGTCGAAAGGGCGGGAGCGTGAGCAGTTCTTC
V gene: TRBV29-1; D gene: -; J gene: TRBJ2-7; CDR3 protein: CSVVSSFYEQYF; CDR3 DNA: TGCAGCGTTGTGAGTAGTTTCTACGAGCAGTACTTC
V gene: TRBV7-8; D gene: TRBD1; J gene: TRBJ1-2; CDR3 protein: CASSLGRGRSGYTF; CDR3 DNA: TGTGCCAGCAGCTTGGGCAGGGGGCGCAGTGGCTACACCTTC
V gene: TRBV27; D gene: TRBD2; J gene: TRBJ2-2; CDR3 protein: CASKITSGSLGRELFF; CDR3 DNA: TGTGCCAGTAAAATAACTAGCGGGAGTTTAGGACGGGAGCTGTTTTTT
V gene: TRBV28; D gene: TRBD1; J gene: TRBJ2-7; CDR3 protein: CASTELDRGAHEQYF; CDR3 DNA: TGTGCCAGCACCGAACTGGACAGGGGTGCCCACGAGCAGTACTTC
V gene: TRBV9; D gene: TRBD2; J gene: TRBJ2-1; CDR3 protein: CASSVRTGTSGGAGEQFF; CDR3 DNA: TGTGCCAGCAGCGTACGAACCGGGACTAGCGGGGGGGCCGGTGAGCAGTTCTTC
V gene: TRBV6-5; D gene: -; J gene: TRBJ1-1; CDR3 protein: CASKWRRDLPEAFF; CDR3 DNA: TGTGCCAGCAAATGGAGACGAGACCTCCCTGAAGCTTTCTTT
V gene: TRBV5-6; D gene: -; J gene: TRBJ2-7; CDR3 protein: CASSLGDYEQYF; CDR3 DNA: TGTGCCAGCAGCTTGGGGGACTACGAGCAGTACTTC
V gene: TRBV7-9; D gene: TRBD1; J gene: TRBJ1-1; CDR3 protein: CASSSQGAAEAFF; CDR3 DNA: TGTGCCAGCAGTTCACAGGGGGCCGCTGAAGCTTTCTTT
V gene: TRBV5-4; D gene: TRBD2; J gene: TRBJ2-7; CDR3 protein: CASSSVSGQPSYEQYF; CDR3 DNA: TGTGCCAGCAGCTCCGTTAGCGGGCAACCCTCCTACGAGCAGTACTTC
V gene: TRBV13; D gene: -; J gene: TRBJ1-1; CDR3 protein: CASSLVWGDTEAFF; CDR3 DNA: TGTGCCAGCAGCTTAGTGTGGGGGGACACTGAAGCTTTCTTT
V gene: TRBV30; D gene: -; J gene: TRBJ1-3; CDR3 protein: CAWSVSPFSGNTIYF; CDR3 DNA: TGTGCCTGGAGTGTTAGTCCGTTCTCTGGAAACACCATATATTTT